What follows is one TCR beta chain and its context. Its specificity is not known. PCR primers comprised 60 Vbeta and 13 Jbeta primers. TCRdb's table, derived via immunoSEQ multiplex PCR, lists solely in-frame clones and lacks some. The table records 220,000 or so clones, roughly 80% of them present only once. The data were taken from a study of cytomegalovirus exposure and HLA in healthy donors. Study conclusions and caveats: Highly shared sequence variants in one cluster were likely a sequencing artifact.

J lost 4 bases, V lost 6 bases, and 11 bases had no gene match. Germline CDR1 is LNHDA and CDR2 is SQIVND (reference sequence). This CDR3 comprises 16 residues. The chain has TRBV19 and TRBJ2-3, with 9 bases matching TRBD2. The source material was PBMCs. This clonotype was obtained from a man aged 45-60 years in good health and CMV-seronegative. The CDR3 region is CASSPYPGLASDTQYF. The CDR3 region has the DNA TGTGCCAGTAGCCCCTACCCGGGACTAGCATCAGATACGCAGTATTTT. The entire variable domain, with the rest obtained from reference TRBV19 and TRBJ2-3, is as follows: DGGITQSPKYLFRKEGQNVTLSCEQNLNHDAMYWYRQDPGQGLRLIYYSQIVNDFQKGDIAEGYSVSREKKESFPLTVTSAQKNPTAFYLCASSPYPGLASDTQYFGPGTRLTVL.